The source of this T cell receptor beta chain is a study of blood T cell repertoires in COVID-19. About the research overall: The origin of the acute and convalescent COVID-19 samples was the United States, Italy and Spain.

The CDR3 totals 15 residues. Germline values: CDR1 MGHDK, CDR2 SYGVNS. V trimming: 2 bases; J trimming: 5 bases; junction bases outside the gene matches: 5. In the study's own analysis: How many nucleated cells were present was estimated from reference gene primer amplification. Using immunoSEQ multiplex PCR, the repertoire was profiled, and TCRdb retains in-frame clones only, with some absent. V, J and clone size derive from that table, while D and trimming were established from the DNA sequence. The repertoire holds roughly 140,000 clones, with roughly nine tenths as singletons. This TCR came from a woman aged 55-75 years with active COVID-19. The rearrangement links TRBV25-1 to TRBJ1-4; 7 bases match TRBD1. The source material was peripheral blood. The CDR3 region is CASSEPGGRNEKLFF. The CDR3 coding sequence is TGTGCCAGCAGTGAACCAGGGGGGCGGAATGAAAAACTGTTTTTT. Supplemented by reference TRBV25-1 and TRBJ1-4, the full variable domain reads EADIYQTPRYLVIGTGKKITLECSQTMGHDKMYWYQQDPGMELHLIHYSYGVNSTEKGDLSSESTVSRIRTEHFPLTLESARPSHTSQYLCASSEPGGRNEKLFFGSGTQLSVL.